These T cell receptor beta chains were read from a single sample in a study of OX40 agonist ivuxolimab in advanced cancers. Method: immunoSEQ multiplex PCR; TCRdb's copy keeps in-frame clones and lacks some. The sample records some 130,000 clones, more than 85% being singletons. The specimen comprised CD4+ or CD8+ T cells sorted from blood, sampled in a trial of the OX40 agonist ivuxolimab. The receptors here all came from an adult with an advanced solid tumor such as melanoma, head and neck, liver or kidney cancer. Both conserved end residues are part of each CDR3. A D gene is named only where the DNA matches it firmly. Only part of the rows carry a size: once, few, many, or a class if the clone is expanded.

cdr3_length j_call clone_size v_call d_call cdr3_aa cdr3_nt
19 TRBJ2-3 - TRBV27 - CASSSPPRGRGPSTDTQYF TGTGCCAGCAGCAGCCCCCCTCGAGGCCGCGGGCCTAGCACAGATACGCAGTATTTT
13 TRBJ2-5 once TRBV5-6 TRBD1 CASSLRGHETQYF TGTGCCAGCAGCTTGAGGGGGCACGAGACCCAGTACTTC
17 TRBJ1-4 - TRBV7-2 - CASSLRGGAVANEKLFF TGTGCCAGCAGCTTAAGGGGGGGAGCTGTGGCTAATGAAAAACTGTTTTTT
15 TRBJ2-1 once TRBV11-2 - CASSLAGSRNNEQFF TGTGCCAGCAGCTTAGCAGGGAGTAGGAACAATGAGCAGTTCTTC
14 TRBJ2-7 - TRBV6-6 - CASRAGTDRLEQYF TGTGCCAGCAGGGCCGGGACGGATCGGCTCGAGCAGTACTTC
14 TRBJ1-3 - TRBV7-6 - CASSLGLSGNTIYF TGTGCCAGCAGCTTAGGACTTTCCGGAAACACCATATATTTT
15 TRBJ2-3 - TRBV19 TRBD2 CASSAQRGSTDTQYF TGTGCCAGTAGTGCCCAGCGGGGAAGCACAGATACGCAGTATTTT
12 TRBJ2-7 once TRBV2 - CASSEALYEQYF TGTGCCAGCAGTGAAGCGCTGTACGAGCAGTACTTC
13 TRBJ1-2 once TRBV2 - CASSEALNVGYTF TGTGCCAGCAGTGAAGCGCTCAATGTTGGGTACACCTTC
12 TRBJ1-1 - TRBV7-2 - CASWAWGGEAFF TGTGCCAGCTGGGCTTGGGGGGGTGAAGCTTTCTTT
14 TRBJ2-7 - TRBV2 - CASSVEHGVGEQYF TGTGCCAGCAGTGTCGAGCACGGTGTCGGGGAGCAGTACTTC
14 TRBJ1-1 - TRBV7-8 - CASSLLGANTEAFF TGTGCCAGCAGCCTGCTGGGGGCCAACACTGAAGCTTTCTTT
15 TRBJ1-1 - TRBV25-1 - CASTAGGGLNTEAFF TGTGCCAGCACTGCTGGAGGCGGACTGAACACTGAAGCTTTCTTT
18 TRBJ1-3 - TRBV21-1 - CASSMGTGGVFSGNTIYF TGTGCCAGCAGCATGGGGACAGGCGGCGTTTTCTCTGGAAACACCATATATTTT
13 TRBJ1-2 - TRBV29-1 - CSVELGANYGYTF TGCAGCGTTGAATTGGGGGCTAACTATGGCTACACCTTC
14 TRBJ2-1 once TRBV19 - CASSPDSSYNEQFF TGTGCCAGTAGCCCTGACAGCTCCTACAATGAGCAGTTCTTC
15 TRBJ2-3 - TRBV6-4 - CASSDRASYRDTQYF TGTGCCAGCAGTGACAGGGCTAGTTATAGAGATACGCAGTATTTT
13 TRBJ2-7 - TRBV29-1 TRBD1 CSATTGGNYEQYF TGCAGCGCGACGACAGGGGGAAATTACGAGCAGTACTTC
11 TRBJ1-6 - TRBV6-5 TRBD1 CASSWTGTLHF TGTGCCAGCAGTTGGACAGGGACCCTCCACTTT
11 TRBJ2-7 - TRBV6-5 - CASNYVAREYF TGTGCCAGCAACTACGTGGCTAGGGAGTACTTC
15 TRBJ2-3 few TRBV10-2 TRBD2 CASSDGGGVTDTQYF TGCGCCAGCAGTGACGGCGGGGGGGTTACAGATACGCAGTATTTT
15 TRBJ2-3 - TRBV5-1 TRBD2 CASSLAGWSTDTQYF TGCGCCAGCAGCCTAGCGGGGTGGAGCACAGATACGCAGTATTTT
15 TRBJ1-1 few TRBV25-1 TRBD1 CASTNPDRGGTEAFF TGTGCCAGCACCAACCCCGACAGGGGAGGCACTGAAGCTTTCTTT
15 TRBJ2-1 once TRBV7-2 - CASIMDPRSNNEQFF TGTGCCAGCATCATGGACCCCCGGTCGAACAATGAGCAGTTCTTC
12 TRBJ1-5 - TRBV5-6 TRBD1 CATGDSHQPQHF TGTGCCACTGGGGACAGTCATCAGCCCCAGCATTTT
14 TRBJ2-7 once TRBV27 - CAAGRDTWAGEQYF TGTGCCGCCGGGCGGGACACCTGGGCTGGCGAGCAGTACTTC
16 TRBJ1-4 - TRBV5-4 - CASSPWGETATEKLFF TGTGCCAGCAGCCCCTGGGGGGAAACTGCGACTGAAAAACTGTTTTTT
15 TRBJ1-1 - TRBV28 - CASTYGGLMDTEAFF TGTGCCAGTACTTATGGGGGGCTGATGGACACTGAAGCTTTCTTT
15 TRBJ1-1 - TRBV6-6 - CASSPLRQGQAEAFF TGTGCCAGCAGTCCCCTCCGGCAGGGCCAGGCTGAAGCTTTCTTT
14 TRBJ1-1 - TRBV7-8 - CASGTSGSNTEAFF TGTGCCAGTGGGACATCCGGCTCGAACACTGAAGCTTTCTTT
13 TRBJ2-5 - TRBV7-2 TRBD1 CASSQDRGETQYF TGTGCCAGCAGCCAGGACAGGGGTGAGACCCAGTACTTC
14 TRBJ1-2 - TRBV27 TRBD1 CASSSITGGRGYTF TGTGCCAGCAGTTCGATTACAGGGGGCCGGGGCTACACCTTC
15 TRBJ1-6 - TRBV6-5 - CASSYRRTGNSPLHF TGTGCCAGCAGTTACCGTAGGACGGGGAATTCACCCCTCCACTTT
15 TRBJ2-5 - TRBV5-1 TRBD2 CASSSGTSQEETQYF TGCGCCAGCAGCTCGGGGACTAGCCAAGAAGAGACCCAGTACTTC
15 TRBJ2-4 - TRBV6-5 - CASSYTAGAGNIQYF TGTGCCAGCAGTTATACAGCAGGAGCGGGAAACATTCAGTACTTC
13 TRBJ2-7 once TRBV18 TRBD1 CASSQQGDYEQYF TGTGCCAGCTCTCAACAGGGGGACTACGAGCAGTACTTC
12 TRBJ2-3 - TRBV27 - CASSFDQATQYF TGTGCCAGCAGTTTCGACCAGGCTACGCAGTATTTT
14 TRBJ1-4 - TRBV5-6 TRBD1 CASSLQGKYEKLFF TGTGCCAGCAGCTTACAGGGGAAATATGAAAAACTGTTTTTT
14 TRBJ2-7 - TRBV2 - CASSESQPSVEQYF TGTGCCAGCAGTGAGAGTCAGCCCTCGGTCGAGCAGTACTTC
15 TRBJ1-1 - TRBV5-6 - CASSATGNRNTEAFF TGTGCCAGCAGCGCGACGGGGAATCGGAACACTGAAGCTTTCTTT
16 TRBJ2-7 - TRBV5-1 TRBD1 CASSLATGQGAYEQYF TGCGCCAGCAGCTTGGCTACGGGACAGGGGGCCTACGAGCAGTACTTC
13 TRBJ2-7 - TRBV27 TRBD2 CASSPGRAYEQYF TGTGCCAGCAGTCCCGGGAGGGCCTACGAGCAGTACTTC
12 TRBJ2-5 - TRBV4-1 - CASSQAVGTQYF TGCGCCAGCAGCCAAGCCGTAGGGACCCAGTACTTC
13 TRBJ2-7 - TRBV6-6 - CASSSSDSYEQYF TGTGCCAGCAGCTCCTCAGACAGCTACGAGCAGTACTTC
13 TRBJ2-1 - TRBV7-3 - CASSLTSNNEQFF TGTGCCAGCAGCTTAACTTCTAACAATGAGCAGTTCTTC
13 TRBJ2-7 - TRBV5-1 - CASSTQGAGEQYF TGCGCCAGCAGCACGCAGGGCGCGGGGGAGCAGTACTTC
15 TRBJ1-3 once TRBV5-1 - CASSLDRVSGNTIYF TGCGCCAGCAGCTTGGACAGGGTATCTGGAAACACCATATATTTT
15 TRBJ2-5 once TRBV6-1 TRBD2 CASSEGSGGWETQYF TGTGCCAGCAGTGAAGGTAGCGGGGGGTGGGAGACCCAGTACTTC
13 TRBJ1-2 - TRBV15 - CATSRDLYFGYTF TGTGCCACCAGCAGAGATCTTTACTTTGGCTACACCTTC
16 TRBJ1-1 - TRBV4-1 - CASSLPVTNPNTEAFF TGCGCCAGCAGCCTCCCCGTTACTAACCCGAACACTGAAGCTTTCTTT
14 TRBJ2-7 - TRBV30 - CAWSVEGRSYEQYF TGTGCCTGGAGTGTTGAGGGACGCTCCTACGAGCAGTACTTC
15 TRBJ2-5 - TRBV5-6 - CASSYIGHVKETQYF TGTGCCAGCAGCTACATCGGACACGTCAAAGAGACCCAGTACTTC
13 TRBJ2-1 - TRBV5-6 TRBD2 CASSSTSLYEQFF TGTGCCAGCAGCTCGACTAGCTTATATGAGCAGTTCTTC
15 TRBJ2-7 once TRBV25-1 - CASSLNRGGAYEQYF TGTGCCAGCAGCCTTAACCGAGGGGGGGCCTACGAGCAGTACTTC
13 TRBJ2-1 - TRBV6-6 - CATYSGRGDEQFF TGTGCCACCTACTCAGGGAGAGGCGATGAGCAGTTCTTC